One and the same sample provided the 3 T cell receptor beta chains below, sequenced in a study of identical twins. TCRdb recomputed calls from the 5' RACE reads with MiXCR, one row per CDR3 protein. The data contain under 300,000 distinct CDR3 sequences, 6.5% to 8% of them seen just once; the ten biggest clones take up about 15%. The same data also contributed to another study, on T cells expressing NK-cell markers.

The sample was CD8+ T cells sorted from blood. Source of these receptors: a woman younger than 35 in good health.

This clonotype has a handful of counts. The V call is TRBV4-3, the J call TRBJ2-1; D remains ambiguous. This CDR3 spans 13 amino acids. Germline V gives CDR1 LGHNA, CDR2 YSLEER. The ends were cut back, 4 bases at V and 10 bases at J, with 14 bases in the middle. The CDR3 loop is CASSRYPGYEQFF. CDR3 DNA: TGCGCCAGCAGCCGCTACCCCGGTTACGAGCAGTTCTTC.

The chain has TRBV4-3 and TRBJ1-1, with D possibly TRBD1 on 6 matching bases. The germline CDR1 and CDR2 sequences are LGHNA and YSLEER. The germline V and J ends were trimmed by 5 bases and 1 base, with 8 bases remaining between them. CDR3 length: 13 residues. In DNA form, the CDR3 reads TGCGCCAGCAGCGGGGGGGCGAACACTGAAGCTTTCTTT. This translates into CASSGGANTEAFF.

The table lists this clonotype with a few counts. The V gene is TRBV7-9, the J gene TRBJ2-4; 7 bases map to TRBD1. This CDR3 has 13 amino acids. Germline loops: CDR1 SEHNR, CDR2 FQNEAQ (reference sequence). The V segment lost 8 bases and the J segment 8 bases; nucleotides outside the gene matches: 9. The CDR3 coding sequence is TGTGCCAGCCTTGGAACAGGGGATCACATTCAGTACTTC. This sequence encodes CASLGTGDHIQYF.